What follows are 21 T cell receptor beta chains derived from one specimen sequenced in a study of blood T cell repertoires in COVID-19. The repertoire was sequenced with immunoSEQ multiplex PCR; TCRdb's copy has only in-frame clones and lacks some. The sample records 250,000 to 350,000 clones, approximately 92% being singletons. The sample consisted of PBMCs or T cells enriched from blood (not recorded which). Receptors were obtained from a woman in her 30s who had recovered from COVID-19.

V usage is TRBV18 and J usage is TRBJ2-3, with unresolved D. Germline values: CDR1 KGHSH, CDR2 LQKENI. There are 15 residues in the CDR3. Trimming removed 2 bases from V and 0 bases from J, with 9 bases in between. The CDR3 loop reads CASSPETTSTDTQYF. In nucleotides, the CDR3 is TGTGCCAGCTCACCAGAGACAACTAGCACAGATACGCAGTATTTT.

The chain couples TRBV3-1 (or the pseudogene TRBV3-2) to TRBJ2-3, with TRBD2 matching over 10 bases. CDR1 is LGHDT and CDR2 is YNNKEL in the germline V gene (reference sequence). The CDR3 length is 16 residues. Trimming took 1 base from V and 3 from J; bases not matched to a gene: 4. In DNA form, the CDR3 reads TGTGCCAGCAGCCAAGTAGCTAGCGGGAGAACAGATACGCAGTATTTT. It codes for CASSQVASGRTDTQYF.

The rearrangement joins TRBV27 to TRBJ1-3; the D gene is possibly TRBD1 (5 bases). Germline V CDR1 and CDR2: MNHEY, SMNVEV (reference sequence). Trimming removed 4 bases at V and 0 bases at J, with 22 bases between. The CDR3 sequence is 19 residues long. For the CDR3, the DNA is TGTGCCAGCAGTTCCTATATGGGGGGGGGATCCGGCTCTGGAAACACCATATATTTT. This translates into CASSSYMGGGSGSGNTIYF.

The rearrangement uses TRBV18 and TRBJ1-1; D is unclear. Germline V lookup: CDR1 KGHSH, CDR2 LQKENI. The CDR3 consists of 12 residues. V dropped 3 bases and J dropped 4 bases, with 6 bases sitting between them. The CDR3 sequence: CASSPPFTEAFF. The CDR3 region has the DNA TGTGCCAGCTCACCTCCGTTCACTGAAGCTTTCTTT.

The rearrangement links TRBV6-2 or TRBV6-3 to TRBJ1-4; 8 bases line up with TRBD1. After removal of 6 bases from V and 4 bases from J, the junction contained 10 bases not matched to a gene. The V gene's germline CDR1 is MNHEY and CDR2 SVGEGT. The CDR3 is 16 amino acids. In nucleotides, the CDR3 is TGTGCCAGCAGCCCTGCAGACAGGGGCGATAATGAAAAACTGTTTTTT. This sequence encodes CASSPADRGDNEKLFF.

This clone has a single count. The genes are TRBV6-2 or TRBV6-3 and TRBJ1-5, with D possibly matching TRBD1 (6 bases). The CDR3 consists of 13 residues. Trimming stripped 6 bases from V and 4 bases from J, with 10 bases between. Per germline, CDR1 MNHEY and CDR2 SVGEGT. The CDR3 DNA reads TGTGCCAGCAGCCGAACAGGGAATCAGCCCCAGCATTTT. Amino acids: CASSRTGNQPQHF.

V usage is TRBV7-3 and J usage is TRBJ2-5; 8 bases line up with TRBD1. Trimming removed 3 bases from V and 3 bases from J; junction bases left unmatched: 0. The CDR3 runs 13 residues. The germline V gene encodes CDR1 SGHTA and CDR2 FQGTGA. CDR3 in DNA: TGTGCCAGCAGCTTGACAGGGGAAGAGACCCAGTACTTC. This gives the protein CASSLTGEETQYF. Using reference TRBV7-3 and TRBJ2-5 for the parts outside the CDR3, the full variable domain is GAGVSQTPSNKVTEKGKYVELRCDPISGHTALYWYRQSLGQGPEFLIYFQGTGAADDSGLPNDRFFAVRPEGSVSTLKIQRTERGDSAVYLCASSLTGEETQYFGPGTRLLVL.

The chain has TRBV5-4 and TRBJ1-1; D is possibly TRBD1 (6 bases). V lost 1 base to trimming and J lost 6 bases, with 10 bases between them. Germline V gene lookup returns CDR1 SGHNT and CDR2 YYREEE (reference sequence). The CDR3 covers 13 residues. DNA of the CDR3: TGTGCCAGCAGCTTGCGGCAGGGGTCTGAAGCTTTCTTT. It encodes CASSLRQGSEAFF.

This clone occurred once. Here the CDR3 reads CASSLGWTANTEAFF. Here the CDR3 DNA reads TGTGCCAGCAGCCTAGGGTGGACAGCGAACACTGAAGCTTTCTTT. V and J are TRBV11-2 and TRBJ1-1, with TRBD1 as a possible D gene (6 bases). Looked up from germline, CDR1 is SGHAT and CDR2 is FQNNGV. The V end lost 5 bases, the J end lost 1 base, and 14 bases lay between the germline ends. The CDR3 totals 15 residues.

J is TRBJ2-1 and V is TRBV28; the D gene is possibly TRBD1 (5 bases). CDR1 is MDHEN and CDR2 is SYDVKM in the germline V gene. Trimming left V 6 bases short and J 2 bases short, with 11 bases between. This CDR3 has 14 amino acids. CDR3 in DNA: TGTGCCAGCAGAAGTACAGGAACCTACAATGAGCAGTTCTTC. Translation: CASRSTGTYNEQFF.

The CDR3 sequence: CASRPPGLRYEQYF. Written as DNA, the CDR3 is TGTGCCAGCAGACCCCCAGGGCTTCGCTACGAGCAGTACTTC. V is TRBV7-2 and J is TRBJ2-7, with a tentative D call TRBD1 (5 bases). Germline CDR1 is SGHTA and CDR2 is FQGNSA. V was clipped by 6 bases and J by 3 bases, with 15 bases between them. CDR3 length: 14 amino acids.

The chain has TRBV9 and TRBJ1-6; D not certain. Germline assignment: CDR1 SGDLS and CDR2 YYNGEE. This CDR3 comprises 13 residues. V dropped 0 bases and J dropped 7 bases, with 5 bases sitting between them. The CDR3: CASSVGGNSPLHF. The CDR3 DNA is TGTGCCAGCAGCGTAGGAGGGAATTCACCCCTCCACTTT.

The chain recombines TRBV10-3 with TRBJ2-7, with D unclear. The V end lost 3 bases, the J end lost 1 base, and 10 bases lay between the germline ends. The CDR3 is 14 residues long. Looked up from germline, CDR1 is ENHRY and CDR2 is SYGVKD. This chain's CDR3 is CAISDLDRSYEQYF. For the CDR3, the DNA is TGTGCCATCAGTGATTTAGATCGGTCCTACGAGCAGTACTTC.

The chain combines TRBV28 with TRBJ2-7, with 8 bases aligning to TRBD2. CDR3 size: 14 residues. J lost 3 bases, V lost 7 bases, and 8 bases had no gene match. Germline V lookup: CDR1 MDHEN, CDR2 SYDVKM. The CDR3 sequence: CASNKAGASYEQYF. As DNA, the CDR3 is TGTGCCAGCAATAAAGCGGGAGCCAGCTACGAGCAGTACTTC.

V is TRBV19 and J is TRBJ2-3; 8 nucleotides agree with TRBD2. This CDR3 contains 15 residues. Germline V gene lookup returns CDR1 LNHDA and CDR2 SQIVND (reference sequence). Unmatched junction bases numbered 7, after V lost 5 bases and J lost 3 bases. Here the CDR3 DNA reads TGTGCCAGTAGTGACCGGGGGACTAGGACAGATACGCAGTATTTT. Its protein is CASSDRGTRTDTQYF.

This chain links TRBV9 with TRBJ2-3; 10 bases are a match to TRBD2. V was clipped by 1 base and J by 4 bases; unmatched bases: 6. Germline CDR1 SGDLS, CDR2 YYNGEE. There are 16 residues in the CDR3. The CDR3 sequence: CASSVLSGRAPDTQYF. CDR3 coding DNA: TGTGCCAGCAGCGTATTGAGCGGGAGGGCCCCAGATACGCAGTATTTT.

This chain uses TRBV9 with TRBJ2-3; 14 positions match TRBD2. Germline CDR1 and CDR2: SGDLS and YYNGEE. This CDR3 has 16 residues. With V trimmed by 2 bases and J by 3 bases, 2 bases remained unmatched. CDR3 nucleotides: TGTGCCAGCAGCGTGGGGACTAGCGGGAGAACAGATACGCAGTATTTT. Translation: CASSVGTSGRTDTQYF. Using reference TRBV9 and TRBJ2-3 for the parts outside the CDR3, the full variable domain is DSGVTQTPKHLITATGQRVTLRCSPRSGDLSVYWYQQSLDQGLQFLIQYYNGEERAKGNILERFSAQQFPDLHSELNLSSLELGDSALYFCASSVGTSGRTDTQYFGPGTRLTVL.

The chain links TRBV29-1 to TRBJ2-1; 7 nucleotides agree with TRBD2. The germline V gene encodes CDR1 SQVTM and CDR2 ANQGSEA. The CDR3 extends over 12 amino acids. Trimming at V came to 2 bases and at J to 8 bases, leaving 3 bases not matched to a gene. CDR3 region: CSVERLADEQFF. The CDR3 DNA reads TGCAGCGTTGAAAGGCTAGCGGATGAGCAGTTCTTC.

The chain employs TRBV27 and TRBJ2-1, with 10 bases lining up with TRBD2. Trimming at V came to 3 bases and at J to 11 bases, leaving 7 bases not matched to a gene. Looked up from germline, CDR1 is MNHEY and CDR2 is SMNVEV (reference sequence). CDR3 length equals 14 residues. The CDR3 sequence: CASSLASGSFQQFF. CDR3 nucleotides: TGTGCCAGCAGTTTGGCTAGCGGGAGCTTTCAGCAGTTCTTC.

CDR3 bases: TGTGCCAGCAGTCGTAGCGGGAGGGCGGTCGACAATGAGCAGTTCTTC. Translating gives CASSRSGRAVDNEQFF. This chain joins TRBV13 and TRBJ2-1; 11 bases are shared with TRBD2. Germline assignment: CDR1 PRHDT and CDR2 FYEKMQ (reference sequence). CDR3 size: 16 residues. V lost 6 bases and J lost 5; bases outside the gene matches: 9. The full variable domain, its missing parts supplied by reference TRBV13 and TRBJ2-1, is AAGVIQSPRHLIKEKRETATLKCYPIPRHDTVYWYQQGPGQDPQFLISFYEKMQSDKGSIPDRFSAQQFSDYHSELNMSSLELGDSALYFCASSRSGRAVDNEQFFGPGTRLTVL.

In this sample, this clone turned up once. DNA of the CDR3: TGTGCCAGCGTCCGGGGCGGGAAGGGGCAAGAGACCCAGTACTTC. Translated: CASVRGGKGQETQYF. The chain joins TRBV2 to TRBJ2-5; TRBD2 might be the D (6 bases). CDR3 size: 15 residues. V gave up 8 bases and J gave up 2 bases, with 18 bases separating them. The germline gives CDR1 SNHLY, CDR2 FYNNEI.